Reported below is one T cell receptor beta chain. Its matching antigen is unknown. The ends were cut back, 0 bases at V and 3 bases at J, with 6 bases in the middle. The CDR3 totals 13 residues. Germline V gives CDR1 MNHNS, CDR2 SASEGT. The sample belongs to a study of T cell repertoires in aging, cancer and after chemotherapy. The study's findings and limits: Compared with age-matched healthy donors, untreated hematological or solid cancer patients showed higher blood TCR clonality.

A mixed TRB-A/B primer pool amplified rearranged TRB by multiplex touch-down PCR. Using its own MiXCR run on the multiplex PCR reads, TCRdb lists one record per CDR3 protein. The sample yields approximately 11,000 distinct CDR3 sequences, less than 30% seen once. Amplification of TCR beta used genomic DNA extracted from peripheral blood. This rearrangement joins TRBV6-1 to TRBJ2-7; D is undetermined. This sequence originates from a human donor in good health. Sample: blood. As DNA, the CDR3 is TGTGCCAGCAGTGAAGCGAATGGCTACGAGCAGTACTTC. It specifies CASSEANGYEQYF.